Sequencing of this TCR beta chain was carried out in a study of cytomegalovirus exposure and HLA in healthy donors. Study information: The approximately 120 validation repertoires, a later analysis reported, used the same platform as the approximately 630 first-cohort repertoires. Study results and limitations: CMV antigen specificity was confirmed in vitro for three CMV-associated chains. With high specificity and sensitivity, the classifier reportedly diagnosed cytomegalovirus status. According to a later analysis, TCR clusters from the first cohort tended to co-occur in the approximately 130 validation repertoires.

Data came from immunoSEQ multiplex PCR; TCRdb stores just in-frame clones and leaves some out. The table records about 360,000 clones, 86% of them present only once. V lost 4 bases to trimming and J lost 0 bases, with 10 bases between them. Looked up from germline, CDR1 is SGHRS and CDR2 is YFSETQ. The CDR3 loop spans 14 amino acids. About this clone itself: The antigen remains undetermined.

The clonotype originates from a woman under 30 in good health and CMV-seronegative. The chain is built from TRBV5-1 and TRBJ1-1, with D unresolved. The sample was PBMCs. CDR3 amino acids: CASSLDILNTEAFF. The DNA of the CDR3 is TGCGCCAGCAGCCTCGACATCTTGAACACTGAAGCTTTCTTT.